This TCR beta chain comes out of a study of long-term antiretroviral therapy in people with HIV. General study findings and limits: Post-treatment diversity went higher with ART but stayed below transplant donor controls. CDR3 lengths in HIV samples spanned a narrower range than controls.

Only one count was recorded for this clone. Its target is unknown. Trimming took 4 bases from V and 2 from J; bases not matched to a gene: 5. The CDR3 runs 15 residues. The V gene's germline CDR1 is SGHRS and CDR2 YFSETQ. An immunoSEQ assay, version v3.0, was performed at survey level. Sequencing targeted 40,000-50,000 T-cell genomes per sample. The repertoire was sequenced with immunoSEQ multiplex PCR; TCRdb's copy has only in-frame clones and lacks some. This repertoire shows fewer than 35,000 clones, over 60% found once; its top ten account for 7.1%. The V gene is TRBV5-1, the J gene TRBJ2-7; 11 nucleotides agree with TRBD1. The TCR comes from a woman aged 45-59 years with HIV. The starting material was unsorted PBMCs, obtained 2 years after starting antiretroviral therapy. Here the CDR3 reads CASSLGTGGTYEQYF. The CDR3 DNA follows: TGCGCCAGCAGCCTAGGGACAGGGGGGACCTACGAGCAGTACTTC. The variable domain in full, with the rest retrieved from reference TRBV5-1 and TRBJ2-7, is KAGVTQTPRYLIKTRGQQVTLSCSPISGHRSVSWYQQTPGQGLQFLFEYFSETQRNKGNFPGRFSGRQFSNSRSEMNVSTLELGDSALYLCASSLGTGGTYEQYFGPGTRLTVT.